The TCR beta chain described here comes from a study of molecular identifiers for immune sequencing clone quantification. At the level of the study: With replicates, the RNA of about 20,000 or 100,000 naive CD8 cells was split five ways and four were sequenced.

Previously described methods and listed TCR primers produced bulk TCR libraries. TCRdb recomputed calls from the PCR reads with MiXCR, one row per CDR3 protein. The data show under 350,000 distinct CDR3 sequences, roughly a quarter seen once. This TCR derives from a human donor in good health. Some libraries in this study had Jurkat cell RNA spiked in. Sequences were obtained from naive CD8+ T cells from blood, with Jurkat cell RNA spiked in. Subset specified: FACS-sorted CD8+CD4-CCR7+CD45RA+ naive T cells.

The CDR3 sequence is CASSQENGGYEQYF. The CDR3 nucleotides read TGCGCCAGCAGCCAAGAAAACGGGGGCTACGAGCAGTACTTC. The gene calls are TRBV4-1 and TRBJ2-7; possible D gene TRBD2, 6 bases. Germline V gene lookup returns CDR1 MGHRA and CDR2 YSYEKL. V was clipped by 0 bases and J by 3 bases, with 9 bases between them. The CDR3 has 14 amino acids.